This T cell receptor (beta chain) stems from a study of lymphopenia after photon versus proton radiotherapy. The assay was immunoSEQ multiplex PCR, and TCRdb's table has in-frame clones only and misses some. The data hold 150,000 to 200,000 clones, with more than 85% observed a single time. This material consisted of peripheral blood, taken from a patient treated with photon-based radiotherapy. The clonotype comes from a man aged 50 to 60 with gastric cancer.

CDR3 coding DNA: TGTGCCAGCAGTAAATCGGACAGGGGAAGTTTTCCCCAGCATTTT. As protein: CASSKSDRGSFPQHF. This chain connects TRBV28 to TRBJ1-5, with 9 bases lining up with TRBD1. The CDR3 length is 15 residues. The germline CDR1 and CDR2 sequences are MDHEN and SYDVKM. Trimming took 5 bases from V and 10 from J; bases not matched to a gene: 12.